The following is a T cell receptor (beta chain) sequence with its context. Its antigen is not identified. A read error may account for a junction end that differs from germline. This entry comes from a study of cytomegalovirus exposure and HLA in healthy donors. The study ran its PCR with 60 Vbeta and 13 Jbeta primers. TCRdb's copy holds only in-frame clones and misses some; the assay was immunoSEQ multiplex PCR. Found here are approximately 150,000 clones, about 72% of them singletons; the top ten hold over 1.1%. Overall study findings and caveats: The study put some 160 TCR beta chains on its list as cytomegalovirus-associated. Highest at DRB1 and lowest at HLA-C, TCR association rates differed among HLA loci in a later analysis. Analyses of presence/absence relied on an assumption of roughly uniform sequencing depth across donors. Earlier analysis found most TCR beta V segments productive about 87% or about 30% of the time.

The CDR3 is made up of 15 amino acids. Germline V gene data show CDR1 as SEHNR and CDR2 as FQNEAQ (reference sequence). Sequencing was performed on PBMCs. The source is a man aged 60 to 69 in good health and CMV-seronegative. The chain has TRBV7-9 and TRBJ1-3; no firm D call. The CDR3 here is CSSAGGLTVGNTIYF. The CDR3 DNA reads TGTTCCAGCGCGGGAGGGCTCACGGTTGGAAACACCATATATTTT.